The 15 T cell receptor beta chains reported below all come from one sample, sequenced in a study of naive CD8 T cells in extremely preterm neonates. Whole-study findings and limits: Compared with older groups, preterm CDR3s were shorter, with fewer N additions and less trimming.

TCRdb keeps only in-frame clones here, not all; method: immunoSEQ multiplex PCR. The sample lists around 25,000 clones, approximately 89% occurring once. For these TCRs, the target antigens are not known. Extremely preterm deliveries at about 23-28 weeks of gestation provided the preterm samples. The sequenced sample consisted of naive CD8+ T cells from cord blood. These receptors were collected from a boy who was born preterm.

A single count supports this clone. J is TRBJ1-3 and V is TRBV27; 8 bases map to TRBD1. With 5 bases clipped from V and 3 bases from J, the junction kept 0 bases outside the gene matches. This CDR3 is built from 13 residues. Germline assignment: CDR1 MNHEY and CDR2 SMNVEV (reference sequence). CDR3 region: CASSTGGGNTIYF. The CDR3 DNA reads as TGTGCCAGCAGTACAGGGGGTGGAAACACCATATATTTT.

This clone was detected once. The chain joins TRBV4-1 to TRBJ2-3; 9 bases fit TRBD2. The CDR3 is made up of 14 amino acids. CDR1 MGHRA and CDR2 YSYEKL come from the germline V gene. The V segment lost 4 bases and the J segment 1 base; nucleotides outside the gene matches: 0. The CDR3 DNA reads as TGCGCCAGCAGCCCTAGCGGGGGCACAGATACGCAGTATTTT. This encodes CASSPSGGTDTQYF.

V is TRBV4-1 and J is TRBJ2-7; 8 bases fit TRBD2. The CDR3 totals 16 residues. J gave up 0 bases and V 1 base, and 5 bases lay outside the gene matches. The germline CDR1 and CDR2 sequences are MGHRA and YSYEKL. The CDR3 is CASSQGIAGSSYEQYF. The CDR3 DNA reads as TGCGCCAGCAGCCAAGGGATAGCGGGGAGCTCCTACGAGCAGTACTTC.

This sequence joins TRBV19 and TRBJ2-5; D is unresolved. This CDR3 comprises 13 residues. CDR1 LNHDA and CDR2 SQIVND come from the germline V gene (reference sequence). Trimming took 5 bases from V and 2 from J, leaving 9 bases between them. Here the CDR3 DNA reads TGTGCCAGTAGTGAAACCTTTCAAGAGACCCAGTACTTC. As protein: CASSETFQETQYF.

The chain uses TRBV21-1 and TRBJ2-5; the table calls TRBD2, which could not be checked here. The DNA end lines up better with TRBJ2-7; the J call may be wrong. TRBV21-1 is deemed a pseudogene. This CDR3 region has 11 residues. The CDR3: CASSNTYEQYF. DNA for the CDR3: TGTGCCAGCAGCAACACCTACGAGCAGTACTTC.

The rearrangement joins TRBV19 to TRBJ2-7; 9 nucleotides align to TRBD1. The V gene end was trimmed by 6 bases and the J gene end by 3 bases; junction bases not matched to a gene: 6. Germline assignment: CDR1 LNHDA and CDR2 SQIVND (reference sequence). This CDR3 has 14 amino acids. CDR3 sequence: CASSWGQGFYEQYF. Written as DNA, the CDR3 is TGTGCCAGTAGCTGGGGACAGGGCTTCTACGAGCAGTACTTC.

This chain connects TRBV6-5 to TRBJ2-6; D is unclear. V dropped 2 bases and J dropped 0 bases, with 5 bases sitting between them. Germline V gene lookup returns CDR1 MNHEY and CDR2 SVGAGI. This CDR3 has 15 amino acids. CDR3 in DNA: TGTGCCAGCAGTTACGACAACTCTGGGGCCAACGTCCTGACTTTC. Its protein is CASSYDNSGANVLTF.

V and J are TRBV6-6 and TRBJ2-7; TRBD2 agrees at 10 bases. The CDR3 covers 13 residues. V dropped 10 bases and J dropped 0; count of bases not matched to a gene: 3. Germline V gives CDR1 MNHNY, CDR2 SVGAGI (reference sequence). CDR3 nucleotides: TGTGCCACCGGACTAGCGGACTCCTACGAGCAGTACTTC. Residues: CATGLADSYEQYF.

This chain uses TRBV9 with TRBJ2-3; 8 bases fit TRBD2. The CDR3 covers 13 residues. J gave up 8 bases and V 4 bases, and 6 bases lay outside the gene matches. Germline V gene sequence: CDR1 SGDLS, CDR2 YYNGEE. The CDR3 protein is CASSSGLAGTQYF. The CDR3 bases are TGTGCCAGCAGCTCAGGACTAGCTGGTACGCAGTATTTT.

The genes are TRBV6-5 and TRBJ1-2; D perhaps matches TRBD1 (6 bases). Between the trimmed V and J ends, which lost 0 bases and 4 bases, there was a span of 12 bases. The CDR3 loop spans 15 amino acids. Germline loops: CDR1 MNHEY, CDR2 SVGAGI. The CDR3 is CASSYSTGHPYGYTF. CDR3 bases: TGTGCCAGCAGTTACTCGACGGGACACCCCTATGGCTACACCTTC.

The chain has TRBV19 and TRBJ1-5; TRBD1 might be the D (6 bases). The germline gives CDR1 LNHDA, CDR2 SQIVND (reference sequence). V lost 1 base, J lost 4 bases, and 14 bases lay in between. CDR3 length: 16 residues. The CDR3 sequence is CASSIVEGHSNQPQHF. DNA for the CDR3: TGTGCCAGTAGTATAGTAGAGGGACATTCGAATCAGCCCCAGCATTTT.

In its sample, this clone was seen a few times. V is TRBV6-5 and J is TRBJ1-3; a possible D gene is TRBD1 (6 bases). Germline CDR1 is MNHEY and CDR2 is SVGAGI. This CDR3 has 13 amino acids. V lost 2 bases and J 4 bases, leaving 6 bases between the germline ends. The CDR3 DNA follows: TGTGCCAGCAGTTACGGACAGGGAAACACCATATATTTT. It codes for CASSYGQGNTIYF.

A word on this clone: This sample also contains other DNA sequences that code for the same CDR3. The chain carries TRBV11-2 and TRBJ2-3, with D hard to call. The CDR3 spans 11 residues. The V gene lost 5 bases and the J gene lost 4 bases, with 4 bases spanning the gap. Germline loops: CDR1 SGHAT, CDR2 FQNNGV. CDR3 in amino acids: CASSLADTQYF. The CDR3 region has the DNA TGTGCCAGCAGCCTTGCAGATACGCAGTATTTT.

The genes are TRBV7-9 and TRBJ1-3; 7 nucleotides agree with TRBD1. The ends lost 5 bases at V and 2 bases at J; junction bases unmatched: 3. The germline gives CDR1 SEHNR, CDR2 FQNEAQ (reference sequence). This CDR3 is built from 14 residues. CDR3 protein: CASSVQGAGNTIYF. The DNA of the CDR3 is TGTGCCAGCAGCGTTCAGGGGGCTGGAAACACCATATATTTT.

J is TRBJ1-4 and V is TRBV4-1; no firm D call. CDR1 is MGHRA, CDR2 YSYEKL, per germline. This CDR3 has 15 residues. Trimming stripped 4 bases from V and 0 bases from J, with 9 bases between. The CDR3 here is CASSRDPTTNEKLFF. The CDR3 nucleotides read TGCGCCAGCAGCCGAGATCCAACAACTAATGAAAAACTGTTTTTT.